The TCR beta chain described here comes from a study of identical twins. TCRdb independently ran MiXCR on the 5' RACE reads; one entry per CDR3 protein. The sample records 500,000 or so distinct CDR3 sequences, around an eighth being singletons. The germline V gene has CDR1 SNHLY and CDR2 FYNNEI. The CDR3 sequence is 15 residues long. The germline V and J ends were trimmed by 2 bases and 0 bases, with 10 bases remaining between them. This sample also appeared in a second study, on yellow fever vaccine responses in identical twins.

Sequenced input: CD4+ T cells sorted from blood. The rearrangement links TRBV2 to TRBJ1-1, with D maybe TRBD1 (5 bases). The sequence came from a woman in her late teens or twenties in good health. CDR3 in DNA: TGTGCCAGCAGTGAATCAGGGTCTTTGAACACTGAAGCTTTCTTT. Its translation is CASSESGSLNTEAFF.